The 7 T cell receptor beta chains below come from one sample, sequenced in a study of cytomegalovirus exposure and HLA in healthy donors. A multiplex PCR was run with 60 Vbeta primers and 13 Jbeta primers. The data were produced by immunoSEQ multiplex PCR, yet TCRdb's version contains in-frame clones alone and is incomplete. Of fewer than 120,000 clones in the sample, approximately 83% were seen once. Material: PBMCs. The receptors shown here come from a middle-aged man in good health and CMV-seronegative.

CDR3 DNA sequence: TGTGCCAGCAGCGAGCAGGGAGGTGTAGCTTTCTTT. Amino acids: CASSEQGGVAFF. The chain joins TRBV13 to TRBJ1-1; tentatively, D is TRBD1 (5 bases). V was trimmed by 5 bases and J by 10 bases, leaving 14 bases between them. Germline loops: CDR1 PRHDT, CDR2 FYEKMQ (reference sequence). There are 12 residues in the CDR3.

CDR3 sequence (DNA): TGCGCCAGCAGCTTGGATTTGCTCCAATCTCTAAGTGGAAACACCATATATTTT. Protein: CASSLDLLQSLSGNTIYF. The chain couples TRBV5-1 to TRBJ1-3; D call uncertain. V was cut by 0 bases and J by 3 bases, with 19 bases left in between. The CDR3 is 18 amino acids. The germline CDR1 and CDR2 sequences are SGHRS and YFSETQ.

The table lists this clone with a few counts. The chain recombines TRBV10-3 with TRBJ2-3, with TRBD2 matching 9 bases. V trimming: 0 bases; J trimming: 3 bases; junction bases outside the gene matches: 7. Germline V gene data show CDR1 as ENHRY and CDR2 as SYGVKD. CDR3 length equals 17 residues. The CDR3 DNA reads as TGTGCCATCAGTGAGTCGGCCTCTGCGGGAGGGACAGATACGCAGTATTTT. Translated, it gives CAISESASAGGTDTQYF.

Here the CDR3 reads CASSLYGAGGQADTQYF. In DNA form, the CDR3 reads TGCGCCAGCAGCTTGTACGGAGCGGGGGGGCAGGCAGATACGCAGTATTTT. The rearrangement joins TRBV5-1 to TRBJ2-3; the match to TRBD2 covers 10 bases. Germline V gives CDR1 SGHRS, CDR2 YFSETQ. V dropped 1 base and J dropped 4; count of bases not matched to a gene: 9. There are 17 residues in the CDR3. Filled out from reference TRBV5-1 and TRBJ2-3, the complete variable domain reads KAGVTQTPRYLIKTRGQQVTLSCSPISGHRSVSWYQQTPGQGLQFLFEYFSETQRNKGNFPGRFSGRQFSNSRSEMNVSTLELGDSALYLCASSLYGAGGQADTQYFGPGTRLTVL.

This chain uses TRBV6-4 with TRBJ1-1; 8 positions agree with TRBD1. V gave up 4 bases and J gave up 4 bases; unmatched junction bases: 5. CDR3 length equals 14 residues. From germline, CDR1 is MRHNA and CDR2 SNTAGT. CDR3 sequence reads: CASSAAGGGTEAFF. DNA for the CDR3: TGTGCCAGCAGTGCTGCAGGGGGCGGCACTGAAGCTTTCTTT.

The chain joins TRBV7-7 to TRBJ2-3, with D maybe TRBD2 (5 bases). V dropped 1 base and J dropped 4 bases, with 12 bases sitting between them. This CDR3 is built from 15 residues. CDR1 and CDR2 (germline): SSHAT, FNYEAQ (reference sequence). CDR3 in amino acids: CASSLGLGESDTQYF. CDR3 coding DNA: TGTGCCAGCAGCTTAGGCCTTGGGGAGTCAGATACGCAGTATTTT.

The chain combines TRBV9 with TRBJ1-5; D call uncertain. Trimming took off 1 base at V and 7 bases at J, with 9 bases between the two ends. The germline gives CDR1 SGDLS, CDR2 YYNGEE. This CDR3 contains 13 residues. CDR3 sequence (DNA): TGTGCCAGCAGCGTATCCGAGGCGCAGCCCCAGCATTTT. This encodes CASSVSEAQPQHF.